A single sample gave rise to the 14 T cell receptor beta chains below, sequenced in a study of T cell repertoires in cytomegalovirus infection. TCRdb processed the reads anew with MiXCR; each CDR3 protein has one entry. The repertoire holds approximately 180,000 distinct CDR3 sequences, approximately 9.6% seen once, with approximately 4.6% in the top ten. Sequenced sample: PBMCs. The receptors were sampled from a human donor in good health (CMV status not recorded). Some clones in this sample may be carry-over from other donors' samples.

The J gene is TRBJ1-5, the V gene TRBV2; D ambiguous. This CDR3 spans 15 amino acids. The germline V gene has CDR1 SNHLY and CDR2 FYNNEI. Trimming removed 1 base from V and 0 bases from J, with 7 bases in between. The CDR3 bases are TGTGCCAGCAGTGAAGGAGCGGGTAGCAATCAGCCCCAGCATTTT. It yields the protein CASSEGAGSNQPQHF. Looking up the rest from reference TRBV2 and TRBJ1-5 gives the full variable domain: EPEVTQTPSHQVTQMGQEVILRCVPISNHLYFYWYRQILGQKVEFLVSFYNNEISEKSEIFDDQFSVERPDGSNFTLKIRSTKLEDSAMYFCASSEGAGSNQPQHFGDGTRLSIL.

This clonotype was observed a few times. This chain links TRBV6-2 or TRBV6-3 with TRBJ2-1; 8 nucleotides agree with TRBD2. This CDR3 is built from 15 residues. In germline, CDR1 is MNHEY, CDR2 SVGEGT. With 6 bases clipped from V and 4 bases from J, the junction kept 8 bases outside the gene matches. Here the CDR3 reads CASRKSGSGYNEQFF. In DNA, the CDR3 is TGTGCCAGCAGAAAAAGCGGGAGCGGGTACAATGAGCAGTTCTTC.

J is TRBJ2-5 and V is TRBV28, with 10 bases identical to TRBD1. The ends lost 5 bases at V and 5 bases at J; junction bases unmatched: 8. There are 15 residues in the CDR3. Germline CDR1 MDHEN, CDR2 SYDVKM. The CDR3 here is CASSELTGGKETQYF. The CDR3 DNA reads TGTGCCAGCAGTGAACTGACAGGGGGCAAGGAGACCCAGTACTTC. Together with reference TRBV28 and TRBJ2-5, the CDR3 gives the full variable domain: DVKVTQSSRYLVKRTGEKVFLECVQDMDHENMFWYRQDPGLGLRLIYFSYDVKMKEKGDIPEGYSVSREKKERFSLILESASTNQTSMYLCASSELTGGKETQYFGPGTRLLVL.

This clonotype was picked up many times. This chain uses TRBV7-2 with TRBJ2-7; maybe TRBD1 (5 bases). Germline V gives CDR1 SGHTA, CDR2 FQGNSA. The CDR3 is 14 amino acids. Trimming removed 3 bases from V and 2 bases from J, with 11 bases in between. CDR3 DNA: TGTGCCAGCAGCTTCGACAGAAGAACCTACGAGCAGTACTTC. This encodes CASSFDRRTYEQYF.

This clonotype was observed at least ten times. CDR3 sequence (DNA): TGTGCCAGCAGCCCCTGGGGCCTCACAGATACGCAGTATTTT. Residues: CASSPWGLTDTQYF. The chain employs TRBV7-2 and TRBJ2-3; perhaps TRBD1 as D (5 bases). V lost 5 bases, J lost 2 bases, and 11 bases lay in between. Per germline, CDR1 SGHTA and CDR2 FQGNSA. The CDR3 extends over 14 amino acids.

This clonotype was counted at least ten times. This chain uses TRBV7-2 with TRBJ1-6; D is possibly TRBD1 (5 bases). The V end lost 4 bases, the J end lost 4 bases, and 11 bases lay between the germline ends. This CDR3 region has 15 residues. Germline V gene lookup returns CDR1 SGHTA and CDR2 FQGNSA. In nucleotides, the CDR3 is TGTGCCAGCAGCTCCCGTGACAGATATAATTCACCCCTCCACTTT. It translates to CASSSRDRYNSPLHF.

This clonotype was picked up many times. The V gene is TRBV5-6, the J gene TRBJ1-1; D perhaps matches TRBD1 (5 bases). Germline loops: CDR1 SGHDT, CDR2 YYEEEE. The V and J ends lost 6 bases and 6 bases respectively, with 18 bases between them. The CDR3 spans 14 residues. The CDR3 reads CASIRWSGAAEAFF. The CDR3 DNA sequence: TGTGCCAGCATCCGGTGGTCTGGGGCAGCTGAAGCTTTCTTT.

The chain is built from TRBV5-1 and TRBJ2-1; perhaps D is TRBD1 or TRBD2 (6 bases each). Looked up from germline, CDR1 is SGHRS and CDR2 is YFSETQ. The CDR3 loop spans 15 amino acids. The germline V and J ends were trimmed by 4 bases and 1 base, with 12 bases remaining between them. The CDR3 loop is CASSRGTQSYNEQFF. CDR3 coding DNA: TGCGCCAGCAGCAGGGGGACTCAGTCCTACAATGAGCAGTTCTTC.

The rearrangement uses TRBV6-2 or TRBV6-3 and TRBJ2-1; 11 positions match TRBD2. The CDR3 covers 17 residues. Germline V gives CDR1 MNHEY, CDR2 SVGEGT. Germline trimming cut 8 bases from V and 7 bases from J; bases unmatched to any gene: 16. CDR3 in amino acids: CASGDSSGGTTRNEQFF. DNA for the CDR3: TGTGCCAGCGGAGACTCTAGCGGGGGGACTACAAGGAATGAGCAGTTCTTC.

The table lists this clonotype with a few counts. This chain uses TRBV28 with TRBJ1-4, with 8 bases fitting TRBD1. V lost 6 bases, J lost 8 bases, and 8 bases stayed unmatched. Germline lookup yields CDR1 MDHEN and CDR2 SYDVKM. The CDR3 consists of 14 residues. CDR3 protein: CASSLDRVGEKLFF. CDR3 in DNA: TGTGCCAGCAGCCTGGACAGGGTAGGGGAAAAACTGTTTTTT.

This clonotype has more than one count but fewer than ten. V usage is TRBV6-2 or TRBV6-3 and J usage is TRBJ1-1; D is ambiguous. V was clipped by 5 bases and J by 1 base, with 17 bases between them. Germline V gene data show CDR1 as MNHEY and CDR2 as SVGEGT. This CDR3 comprises 16 residues. The CDR3 loop is CASSTHRESRNTEAFF. In DNA, the CDR3 is TGTGCCAGCAGTACCCATCGAGAATCCAGGAACACTGAAGCTTTCTTT.

This clonotype showed up many times. The chain combines TRBV7-8 with TRBJ2-2, with 9 bases matching TRBD1. Trimming cost V 6 bases and J 1 base; bases outside gene matches: 6. The CDR3 is 16 residues long. Germline V gives CDR1 SGHVS, CDR2 FQNEAQ. The CDR3 protein is CASRYGTGRNTGELFF. The CDR3 coding sequence is TGTGCCAGCAGATATGGGACAGGGCGGAACACCGGGGAGCTGTTTTTT.

This clonotype was seen at least ten times. The CDR3 region is CASSSTTGGSFGYTF. CDR3 nucleotides: TGTGCCAGCAGCTCGACGACAGGGGGATCCTTCGGCTACACCTTC. V gene TRBV7-2 combines with J gene TRBJ1-2, with 9 bases lining up with TRBD1. V shed 4 bases and J 8 bases; nucleotides not matched to a gene: 11. Germline CDR1 reads SGHTA; CDR2 reads FQGNSA. The CDR3 extends over 15 amino acids.

This clonotype was counted between two and nine times. This chain connects TRBV27 to TRBJ2-7; a possible D gene is TRBD1 (5 bases). The V and J ends lost 5 bases and 4 bases respectively, with 12 bases between them. The CDR3 has 13 amino acids. From germline, CDR1 is MNHEY and CDR2 SMNVEV (reference sequence). The CDR3 nucleotides read TGTGCCAGCAGTAAAGAGAAGGGGTACGAGCAGTACTTC. Translated, it gives CASSKEKGYEQYF.